These 30 T cell receptor beta chains share one sample of origin, sequenced in a study of blood T cell repertoires in COVID-19. Clones were sequenced by immunoSEQ multiplex PCR, and TCRdb holds only the in-frame ones, with some missing. This sample has roughly 300,000 clones; 65% to 90% occur once, and the top ten carry about 10%. The sequencing sample was made of PBMCs or T cells enriched from blood (not recorded which). Receptor source: a woman aged 18-35 years who had recovered from COVID-19.

The chain recombines TRBV19 with TRBJ1-5; 9 nucleotides agree with TRBD1. V was clipped by 6 bases and J by 4 bases; unmatched bases: 4. The length of the CDR3 is 14 residues. Germline lookup yields CDR1 LNHDA and CDR2 SQIVND (reference sequence). The CDR3 region is CASSPDRGNQPQHF. The CDR3 DNA follows: TGTGCCAGTAGCCCGGACAGGGGAAATCAGCCCCAGCATTTT. The variable domain in full, completed from reference TRBV19 and TRBJ1-5, reads DGGITQSPKYLFRKEGQNVTLSCEQNLNHDAMYWYRQDPGQGLRLIYYSQIVNDFQKGDIAEGYSVSREKKESFPLTVTSAQKNPTAFYLCASSPDRGNQPQHFGDGTRLSIL.

J is TRBJ2-1 and V is TRBV27; the D gene is possibly TRBD2 (6 bases). The CDR3 covers 13 residues. Germline-derived CDR1 and CDR2 are MNHEY and SMNVEV (reference sequence). The V gene lost 6 bases and the J gene lost 5 bases, with 11 bases spanning the gap. The DNA for the CDR3 is TGTGCCAGCAGACCACTAGCAAACAATGAGCAGTTCTTC. Translation: CASRPLANNEQFF.

The rearrangement joins TRBV7-2 to TRBJ2-7; the match to TRBD1 covers 7 bases. This CDR3 comprises 15 residues. Germline-derived CDR1 and CDR2 are SGHTA and FQGNSA. V lost 5 bases to trimming and J lost 4 bases; unmatched junction nucleotides: 11. The CDR3, as DNA: TGTGCCAGCAGCGACAGACAGGGAGAGTGGTACGAGCAGTACTTC. It yields the protein CASSDRQGEWYEQYF.

The V and J genes are TRBV5-5 and TRBJ1-6; TRBD1 might be the D (5 bases). The V end lost 0 bases, the J end lost 7 bases, and 14 bases lay between the germline ends. This CDR3 region has 16 residues. CDR1 and CDR2 from the germline V gene are SGHKS and YYEKEE (reference sequence). The CDR3 bases are TGTGCCAGCAGCTTGGGCCATGACAGAGCAAATTCACCCCTCCACTTT. Its protein product is CASSLGHDRANSPLHF.

The chain uses TRBV18 and TRBJ2-3; 8 bases fit TRBD2. The CDR3 runs 17 residues. V shed 2 bases, J shed 2 bases, and the junction held 9 bases outside the gene matches. Germline values: CDR1 KGHSH, CDR2 LQKENI. The CDR3 coding sequence is TGTGCCAGCTCACCAGGTGGGCCCGGGGGGGTCACAGATACGCAGTATTTT. Translated, it gives CASSPGGPGGVTDTQYF.

The rearrangement uses TRBV5-8 and TRBJ2-5; D is unclear. The germline V gene encodes CDR1 SGHTS and CDR2 YDEGEE. The CDR3 contains 11 residues. V was shortened by 4 bases and J by 5 bases, with 6 bases between the two germline ends. The CDR3 nucleotides are TGTGCCAGCAGCCCCAGGGAGACCCAGTACTTC. Protein: CASSPRETQYF. Variable domain in full (rest from reference TRBV5-8 and TRBJ2-5): EAGVTQSPTHLIKTRGQQATLRCSPISGHTSVYWYQQALGLGLQFLLWYDEGEERNRGNFPPRFSGRQFPNYSSELNVNALELEDSALYLCASSPRETQYFGPGTRLLVL.

The chain combines TRBV27 with TRBJ2-1; a possible D gene is TRBD2 (6 bases). The V gene's germline CDR1 is MNHEY and CDR2 SMNVEV (reference sequence). The CDR3 is 16 residues long. V was shortened by 6 bases and J by 6 bases, with 21 bases between the two germline ends. CDR3: CASRRISGLPSNEQFF. DNA for the CDR3: TGTGCCAGCAGGAGAATTAGCGGACTACCTAGCAATGAGCAGTTCTTC.

This clone is a singleton in its sample. The chain's CDR3 is CASSLIPQGAGNNEQFF. The DNA of the CDR3 is TGTGCCAGCAGTTTAATTCCCCAGGGGGCTGGAAACAATGAGCAGTTCTTC. The chain is built from TRBV27 and TRBJ2-1, with 8 bases matching TRBD1. The CDR3 sequence is 17 residues long. After removal of 2 bases from V and 5 bases from J, the junction contained 11 bases not matched to a gene. CDR1 is MNHEY, CDR2 SMNVEV, per germline (reference sequence).

The chain joins TRBV7-9 to TRBJ1-1, with 8 bases aligning to TRBD1. This CDR3 comprises 13 residues. Germline-derived CDR1 and CDR2 are SEHNR and FQNEAQ (reference sequence). The V gene end was trimmed by 4 bases and the J gene end by 4 bases; junction bases not matched to a gene: 2. CDR3 DNA: TGTGCCAGCAGCTCAGGGGGCGGCACTGAAGCTTTCTTT. Amino acids: CASSSGGGTEAFF. Full variable domain (rest looked up from reference TRBV7-9 and TRBJ1-1): DTGVSQNPRHKITKRGQNVTFRCDPISEHNRLYWYRQTLGQGPEFLTYFQNEAQLEKSRLLSDRFSAERPKGSFSTLEIQRTEQGDSAMYLCASSSGGGTEAFFGQGTRLTVV.

V gene TRBV7-9 combines with J gene TRBJ1-4; perhaps TRBD1 as D (6 bases). The length of the CDR3 is 12 residues. From germline, CDR1 is SEHNR and CDR2 FQNEAQ (reference sequence). Trimming left V 11 bases short and J 3 bases short, with 10 bases between. This CDR3 reads CAGGAANEKLFF. The CDR3 DNA reads TGTGCCGGGGGGGCCGCTAATGAAAAACTGTTTTTT. Based on the CDR3 plus reference TRBV7-9 and TRBJ1-4, the full variable domain is DTGVSQNPRHKITKRGQNVTFRCDPISEHNRLYWYRQTLGQGPEFLTYFQNEAQLEKSRLLSDRFSAERPKGSFSTLEIQRTEQGDSAMYLCAGGAANEKLFFGSGTQLSVL.

The chain uses TRBV18 and TRBJ2-2, with D perhaps TRBD1 (5 bases). Germline V gene lookup returns CDR1 KGHSH and CDR2 LQKENI. This CDR3 comprises 14 residues. The V end lost 3 bases, the J end lost 3 bases, and 8 bases lay between the germline ends. The CDR3 reads CASSPQGYTGELFF. The CDR3 bases are TGTGCCAGCTCACCTCAGGGTTACACCGGGGAGCTGTTTTTT.

The rearrangement joins TRBV27 to TRBJ1-5; no firm D call. V lost 6 bases to trimming and J lost 0 bases, with 12 bases between them. Germline values: CDR1 MNHEY, CDR2 SMNVEV (reference sequence). The CDR3 is 15 amino acids. The CDR3 DNA follows: TGTGCCAGCAGGAGGGCGGAATATAGCAATCAGCCCCAGCATTTT. Protein: CASRRAEYSNQPQHF.

The chain recombines TRBV19 with TRBJ1-6; the D gene is possibly TRBD1 (6 bases). Deletions cut 5 bases from V and 8 bases from J, with 13 bases between. This CDR3 spans 14 amino acids. Germline lookup yields CDR1 LNHDA and CDR2 SQIVND (reference sequence). DNA for the CDR3: TGTGCCAGTAGTCTGGGGGGGGGCCATTCACCCCTCCACTTT. Its translation: CASSLGGGHSPLHF.

For this clone: Other DNA sequences within the sample encode an identical CDR3. This sequence joins TRBV25-1 and TRBJ2-2; a weak D match, TRBD1 (6 bases). CDR1 is MGHDK and CDR2 is SYGVNS in the germline V gene. The CDR3 consists of 15 residues. V lost 2 bases and J lost 1, with 8 bases in between. CDR3 DNA sequence: TGTGCCAGCAGTGAACTACAGGGGAACACCGGGGAGCTGTTTTTT. This sequence encodes CASSELQGNTGELFF.

The V call is TRBV12-3 or TRBV12-4, the J call TRBJ1-2; TRBD1 aligns across 9 bases. The CDR3 consists of 13 residues. The V segment lost 7 bases and the J segment 7 bases; nucleotides outside the gene matches: 7. The CDR3 reads CASTPTTGGGYTF. The CDR3 DNA sequence: TGTGCCAGCACCCCTACGACAGGGGGTGGCTACACCTTC.

The V gene is TRBV10-3, the J gene TRBJ2-2; a weak D match, TRBD2 (5 bases). This CDR3 has 15 residues. The germline V gene encodes CDR1 ENHRY and CDR2 SYGVKD. Trimming removed 3 bases from V and 6 bases from J, with 14 bases in between. CDR3 coding DNA: TGTGCCATCAGTGATTCCCAAAACGGGGCCGGGGAGCTGTTTTTT. It yields the protein CAISDSQNGAGELFF.

The chain has TRBV13 and TRBJ1-1, with D maybe TRBD1 (6 bases). Trimming cost V 5 bases and J 2 bases, with 12 bases left between them. Germline assignment: CDR1 PRHDT and CDR2 FYEKMQ (reference sequence). CDR3 length: 14 amino acids. The CDR3 sequence: CASSDAGENTEAFF. The DNA of the CDR3 is TGTGCCAGCAGCGACGCAGGGGAAAACACTGAAGCTTTCTTT.

This CDR3 is CASSLDSVGGTEAFF. The CDR3 DNA sequence: TGTGCCAGCAGCTTAGACAGTGTGGGGGGCACTGAAGCTTTCTTT. This rearrangement joins TRBV11-2 to TRBJ1-1, with a weak D call TRBD1 (5 bases). V was pared by 0 bases and J by 4 bases, with 12 bases between. CDR3 length: 15 amino acids. CDR1 SGHAT and CDR2 FQNNGV come from the germline V gene.

The rearrangement links TRBV24-1 to TRBJ2-1; 7 bases are a match to TRBD2. V shed 4 bases, J shed 5 bases, and the junction held 4 bases outside the gene matches. The CDR3 extends over 14 amino acids. Germline V lookup: CDR1 KGHDR, CDR2 SFDVKD. The CDR3 here is CATSEAGEDNEQFF. The CDR3 bases are TGTGCCACCAGTGAGGCGGGAGAAGACAATGAGCAGTTCTTC.

The chain is built from TRBV9 and TRBJ2-7; 8 bases map to TRBD2. Germline-derived CDR1 and CDR2 are SGDLS and YYNGEE. The CDR3 extends over 14 amino acids. Germline trimming cut 4 bases from V and 0 bases from J; bases unmatched to any gene: 3. CDR3 protein: CASSSGTSSYEQYF. The DNA of the CDR3 is TGTGCCAGCAGCTCCGGGACTAGCTCCTACGAGCAGTACTTC.

The chain has TRBV7-3 and TRBJ2-3; 8 bases are a match to TRBD1. The germline gives CDR1 SGHTA, CDR2 FQGTGA. CDR3 length equals 14 residues. Trimming took 4 bases from V and 2 from J; bases not matched to a gene: 2. In nucleotides, the CDR3 is TGTGCCAGCAGCTCGGGACAGGTCACAGATACGCAGTATTTT. This sequence encodes CASSSGQVTDTQYF.

V usage is TRBV5-1 and J usage is TRBJ1-1; TRBD1 agrees at 8 bases. Germline-derived CDR1 and CDR2 are SGHRS and YFSETQ. The CDR3 sequence is 15 residues long. V lost 4 bases and J lost 5; bases outside the gene matches: 10. The CDR3 DNA reads as TGCGCCAGCAGCCTAAAAGGACAGGGCGATACTGAAGCTTTCTTT. Its translation: CASSLKGQGDTEAFF.

This clone was seen at least ten times. This chain joins TRBV19 and TRBJ1-5, with TRBD1 identical over 8 bases. V shed 6 bases, J shed 0 bases, and the junction held 10 bases outside the gene matches. The germline V gene has CDR1 LNHDA and CDR2 SQIVND (reference sequence). The CDR3 sequence is 17 residues long. CDR3 nucleotide sequence: TGTGCCAGTAGACCCGGGACAGGTTTGTATAGCAATCAGCCCCAGCATTTT. The encoded protein is CASRPGTGLYSNQPQHF.

This clone was detected once. The V gene is TRBV11-3, the J gene TRBJ2-2, with TRBD2 as a possible D gene (5 bases). This CDR3 region has 14 residues. Trimming pared 4 bases from V and 7 bases from J, leaving 13 bases between. Germline V gives CDR1 SGHNT, CDR2 YENEEA. The CDR3 nucleotides read TGTGCCAGCAGCTCGTCGGACTTGGGCGGGGAGCTGTTTTTT. Translation gives CASSSSDLGGELFF.

The V call is TRBV9, the J call TRBJ2-1, with 14 nucleotides matching TRBD2. The V gene's germline CDR1 is SGDLS and CDR2 YYNGEE. Trimming cost V 4 bases and J 0 bases; bases outside gene matches: 3. This CDR3 comprises 17 residues. Written as DNA, the CDR3 is TGTGCCAGCAGCCTGGGACTAGCGGGGGCCTCCTACAATGAGCAGTTCTTC. Protein: CASSLGLAGASYNEQFF.

The chain employs TRBV27 and TRBJ1-4; D gene unclear. The V and J ends lost 3 bases and 8 bases respectively, with 10 bases between them. Germline V CDR1 and CDR2: MNHEY, SMNVEV (reference sequence). This CDR3 spans 13 amino acids. CDR3 bases: TGTGCCAGCAGTTTTTCGACAAAGGAAAAACTGTTTTTT. The encoded protein is CASSFSTKEKLFF.

The chain links TRBV5-1 to TRBJ2-7, with 7 bases matching TRBD1. Germline lookup yields CDR1 SGHRS and CDR2 YFSETQ. CDR3 length: 15 amino acids. After removal of 4 bases from V and 0 bases from J, the junction contained 7 bases not matched to a gene. The CDR3 bases are TGCGCCAGCAGCCCGCGGGCAGGGGGCTCCTACGAGCAGTACTTC. Its protein is CASSPRAGGSYEQYF.

The chain couples TRBV3-1 (or the pseudogene TRBV3-2) to TRBJ1-4; the match to TRBD1 covers 9 bases. The germline CDR1 and CDR2 sequences are LGHDT and YNNKEL (reference sequence). This CDR3 has 14 amino acids. V trimming: 2 bases; J trimming: 15 bases; junction bases outside the gene matches: 10. CDR3 nucleotide sequence: TGTGCCAGCAGCCAACACGGACAGGGGAGGATTTTGTTTTTT. Its translation is CASSQHGQGRILFF.

The gene calls are TRBV2 and TRBJ2-3, with 7 bases lining up with TRBD2. Germline CDR1 is SNHLY and CDR2 is FYNNEI. Trimming took 5 bases from V and 3 from J; bases not matched to a gene: 5. The length of the CDR3 is 14 residues. The DNA for the CDR3 is TGTGCCAGCAGTAATTCAGCGGGAACAGATACGCAGTATTTT. Protein sequence: CASSNSAGTDTQYF. Complete variable domain (other parts from reference TRBV2 and TRBJ2-3): EPEVTQTPSHQVTQMGQEVILRCVPISNHLYFYWYRQILGQKVEFLVSFYNNEISEKSEIFDDQFSVERPDGSNFTLKIRSTKLEDSAMYFCASSNSAGTDTQYFGPGTRLTVL.

Comment on this clone: The junction departs from the called germline gene at one end, perhaps through a read error. The chain links TRBV6-1 to TRBJ2-3, with 7 bases lining up with TRBD2. The germline CDR1 and CDR2 sequences are MNHNS and SASEGT. CDR3 length: 14 residues. The CDR3 spells CASTEGLGTDTQYF. The CDR3 DNA sequence: TGTGCCAGCACTGAAGGACTAGGTACAGATACGCAGTATTTT.